This T cell receptor (beta chain) was identified in a study of shared clonotypes between healthy human individuals (dated by TCRdb to between 2020 and 2021). Some background on the complete study: The cohort comprised a couple of women and a few men aged 18 to 49 years. For each donor, CD4 naive and CD4 memory were each given three plates, CD8 naive was given two plates, and CD8 memory was given one plate. Leukapheresis yielded between about 0.8 and 9.5 billion PBMCs per donor. To estimate repertoire size and how much clonotype sharing occurs between individuals, the study deeply sequenced the blood TCR repertoires of a handful of healthy adults. Different laboratories and diverse techniques were used to prepare libraries and sequence TCR repertoires, to increase sequencing depth and limit assay-specific biases.

General conclusions and limits of the study: Because the study included only a small number of donors, the genetic and exposure-history diversity represented was limited. Larger estimated clonotype richness was generally found for naive subsets than for memory subsets. Compared with non-shared clonotypes, the clonotypes found in all four sorted-subset donors had higher generation probabilities. Around 5% of naive CD4, roughly 3.6% of naive CD8, 2.3% of memory CD4, and 0.4% of memory CD8 clonotypes were shared across a few donors. Sampling was restricted to blood, and TCR repertoires in tissues likely differ from the TCR repertoires found in blood. Pairwise subsampling indicated that sequencing depth was expected to affect the degree of clonotype sharing among donors. Even with the large sequencing depth, rarefaction of the sorted-subset datasets indicated that sequencing was incomplete.

Points on this clone: The clone's antigen remains unknown. The record has no base qualities; no much larger clone is one base away. Other DNA variants within this sample encode the same CDR3.

V is shortened by 1 base, J by 6 bases, and the region joining them spans 6 bases. The CDR3, from cysteine to phenylalanine, totals 13 residues. The kept DNA is CDR3 alone, 39 bases in frame from the first base. Per the germline V gene, MDHEN is the CDR1 and SYDVKM is the CDR2. Healthy HIV-negative adults with no recently reported acute infections or vaccinations were included as donors. Every donor was a Caucasian adult residing in Nashville, Tennessee, USA. CD4+ T cells were enriched through magnetic negative selection, after which naive cells were positively selected on CD45RA and the remaining negative fraction served as the memory subset. Blood was collected by leukapheresis, and PBMCs were isolated by Ficoll-Histopaque density gradient centrifugation and then cryopreserved in liquid nitrogen vapor phase. Purity and quantity of every magnetically sorted T cell population were checked by analytical flow cytometry. Genomic DNA was isolated from each sorted fraction and quantified by UV absorbance on a Nanodrop 2000c.

TCR CDR3 regions were amplified from genomic DNA by multiplex PCR using the deep immunoSEQ assay. Extracted genomic DNA from each cell subset was spread evenly across all wells of several immunoSEQ 96-well plates, with each plate serving as a replicate. Each replicate PCR for sorted subsets received 150 to 250 ng genomic DNA, equal to around 32,000 T cell genomes. The purified libraries were quantified using a Qubit 3.0 fluorometer, sized with a Bioanalyzer 2100, and then quantified again using the KAPA Library Quantification kit. Every immunoSEQ 96-well plate was sequenced on a dedicated single-read 150-cycle Illumina NextSeq 550 flow cell. Regarding the original processing steps: Because the immunoSEQ output held only junctional sequences and lacked quality scores, the filtering could not match the filtering applied to full-length reads. To assign V/J genes and CDR3, sequences were annotated using PyIR, a Python wrapper for IgBLAST v1.9, with IMGT germline references. Reads were removed for weak V/J assignments (E-value above 1e-6), missing CDR3, stop codons, out-of-frame junctions, or ambiguous translated residues. V3J clonotypes were defined as sequences sharing the same inferred V gene, J gene, and CDR3 amino acid sequence. The percentage overlap between two repertoires was calculated by dividing the number of shared unique clonotypes by the size of the smaller repertoire. Three approaches were used to assess repertoire richness: RTK rarefaction, the Chao1 estimator, and Recon v2.1 estimates of unobserved clonotypes. Generation probabilities were computed with OLGA for all TCRbeta clonotypes obtained by the gDNA method from four donors. Imported from immuneACCESS, the table was reduced by TCRdb to in-frame sequences with V and J called. These copies leave out some clones; in studies compared against another copy, an unresolved V gene accounts for under half, and the cause of the remainder is not known. V, J and clone size are taken as reported in that table, and D and trimming were inferred from the DNA itself. Counted in this sample were about 1.1 million clones; about 84% of them appeared once. The ten largest clonotypes hold about 0.52% of the sample.

The TCR was taken from a man aged 18-30 years in good health. Some clones in this sample may be carry-over from other donors' samples. The source material was memory CD4+ T cells from PBMCs. The sample's cell subset or site label, in plain terms: CD45RA-negative fraction. The V and J genes are TRBV28 and TRBJ2-2, with the D gene too uncertain to name. The CDR3 reads CASSLLRAGELFF. Here is the DNA: TGTGCCAGCAGTTTATTACGGGCCGGGGAGCTGTTTTTT.